The clone carrying this TCR beta chain was seen once. Its antigen is not known. Only in-frame clones appear in the TCRdb table, and some are missing; sequencing was by immunoSEQ multiplex PCR. The table has about 92,000 clones, about four fifths seen once. The data were obtained in a study of graft-versus-host responses after intestinal transplantation. Study-wide points: GvH clones detected in recipient marrow included some appearing first in ileum or blood.

Germline V gene data show CDR1 as ENHRY and CDR2 as SYGVKD. The CDR3 spans 13 residues. V gave up 0 bases and J gave up 4 bases; unmatched junction bases: 0. This receptor was identified in a human donor who received an intestinal transplant. Sample: unstimulated CD8+ T cells sorted from spleen or lymph node cells, taken before intestinal transplant. V gene TRBV10-3 combines with J gene TRBJ2-7; the match to TRBD2 covers 7 bases. The CDR3 loop is CAISESAGYEQYF. Here the CDR3 DNA reads TGTGCCATCAGTGAGTCAGCGGGGTACGAGCAGTACTTC.